This T cell receptor (beta chain) was identified in a study of shared clonotypes between healthy human individuals. About the research overall: Per-donor plates numbered three CD4 naive, three CD4 memory, two CD8 naive and one CD8 memory.

Broader study findings: Non-shared clonotypes showed lower generation probabilities than clonotypes common to all four donors.

As to this clone: Its antigen is undetermined.

Around 220 ng DNA, around 30,000 T cell genomes, went into each sorted-subset replicate PCR. Here immunoSEQ multiplex PCR was the method, and the copy in TCRdb shows in-frame clones only, minus some. Seen here are about 1.1 million clones, around 78% observed once, and the top ten hold approximately 0.5%. Germline-derived CDR1 and CDR2 are SGHRS and YFSETQ. The length of the CDR3 is 14 residues. Trimming left V 2 bases short and J 0 bases short, with 8 bases between. This clonotype was obtained from a man aged 18 to 30 in good health. Some clones in this sample may be carry-over from other donors' samples. The V call is TRBV5-1, the J call TRBJ1-2; D gene ambiguous. The source material was memory CD4+ T cells from PBMCs. As to subset: CD45RA-negative fraction. The CDR3 sequence is CASSFASSNYGYTF. CDR3 nucleotide sequence: TGCGCCAGCAGCTTCGCTTCATCTAACTATGGCTACACCTTC.